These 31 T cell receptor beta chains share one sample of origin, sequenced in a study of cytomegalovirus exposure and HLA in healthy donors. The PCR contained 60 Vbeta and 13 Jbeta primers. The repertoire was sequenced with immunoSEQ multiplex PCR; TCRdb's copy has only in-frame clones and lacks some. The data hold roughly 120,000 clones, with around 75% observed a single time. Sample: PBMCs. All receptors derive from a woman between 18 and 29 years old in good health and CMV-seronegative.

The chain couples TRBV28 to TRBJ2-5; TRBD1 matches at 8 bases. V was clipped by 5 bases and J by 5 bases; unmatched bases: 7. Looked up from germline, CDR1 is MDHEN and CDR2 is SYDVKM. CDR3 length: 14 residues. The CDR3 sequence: CASSNQGARETQYF. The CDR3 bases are TGTGCCAGCAGTAACCAGGGGGCTCGGGAGACCCAGTACTTC.

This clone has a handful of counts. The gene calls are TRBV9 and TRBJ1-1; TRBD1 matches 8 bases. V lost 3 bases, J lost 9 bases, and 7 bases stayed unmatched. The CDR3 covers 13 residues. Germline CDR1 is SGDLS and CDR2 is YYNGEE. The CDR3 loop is CASSASGQGQAFF. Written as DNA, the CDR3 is TGTGCCAGCAGCGCAAGTGGACAGGGACAAGCTTTCTTT. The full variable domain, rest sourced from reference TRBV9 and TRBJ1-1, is DSGVTQTPKHLITATGQRVTLRCSPRSGDLSVYWYQQSLDQGLQFLIQYYNGEERAKGNILERFSAQQFPDLHSELNLSSLELGDSALYFCASSASGQGQAFFGQGTRLTVV.

CDR3 in amino acids: CASSTGTGNYEQYF. CDR3 sequence (DNA): TGTGCCAGCAGCACCGGGACAGGAAACTACGAGCAGTACTTC. V is TRBV5-4 and J is TRBJ2-7; 8 positions match TRBD1. Germline loops: CDR1 SGHNT, CDR2 YYREEE (reference sequence). The CDR3 is made up of 14 amino acids. Germline trimming cut 4 bases from V and 3 bases from J; bases unmatched to any gene: 6.

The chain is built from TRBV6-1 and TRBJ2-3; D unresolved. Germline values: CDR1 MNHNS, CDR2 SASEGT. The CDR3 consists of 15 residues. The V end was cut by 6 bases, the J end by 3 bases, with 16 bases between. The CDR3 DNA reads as TGTGCCAGCAGCCCGAGCCCCTCGGAGACAGATACGCAGTATTTT. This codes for CASSPSPSETDTQYF.

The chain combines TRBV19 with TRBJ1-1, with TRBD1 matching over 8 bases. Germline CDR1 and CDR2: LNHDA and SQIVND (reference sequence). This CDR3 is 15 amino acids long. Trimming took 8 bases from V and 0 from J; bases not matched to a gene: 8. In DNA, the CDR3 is TGTGCCAGTTCCCAGGGGACAGGCCTGAACACTGAAGCTTTCTTT. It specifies CASSQGTGLNTEAFF.

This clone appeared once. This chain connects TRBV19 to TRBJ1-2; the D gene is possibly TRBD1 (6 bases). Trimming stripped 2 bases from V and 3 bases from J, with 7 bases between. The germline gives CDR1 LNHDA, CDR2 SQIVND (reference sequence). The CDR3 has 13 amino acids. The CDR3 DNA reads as TGTGCCAGTAGTATACCAGGGGACTATGGCTACACCTTC. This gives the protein CASSIPGDYGYTF.

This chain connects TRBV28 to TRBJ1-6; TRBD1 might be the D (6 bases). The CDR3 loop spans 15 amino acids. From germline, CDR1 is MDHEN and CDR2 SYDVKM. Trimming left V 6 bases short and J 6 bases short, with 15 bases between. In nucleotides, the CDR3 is TGTGCCAGCAGACCCCAAGGACAGCCTAATTCACCCCTCCACTTT. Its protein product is CASRPQGQPNSPLHF.

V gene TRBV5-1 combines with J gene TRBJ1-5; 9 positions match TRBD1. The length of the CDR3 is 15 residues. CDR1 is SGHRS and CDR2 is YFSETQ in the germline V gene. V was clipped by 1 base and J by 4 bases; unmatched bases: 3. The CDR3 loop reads CASSLLGQGNQPQHF. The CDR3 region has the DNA TGCGCCAGCAGCTTGCTCGGACAGGGGAATCAGCCCCAGCATTTT.

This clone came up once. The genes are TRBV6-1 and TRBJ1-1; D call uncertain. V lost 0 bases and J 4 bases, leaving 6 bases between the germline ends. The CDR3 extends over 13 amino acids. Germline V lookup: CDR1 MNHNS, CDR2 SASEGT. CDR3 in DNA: TGTGCCAGCAGTGAAGCCGTTCTCACTGAAGCTTTCTTT. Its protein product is CASSEAVLTEAFF.

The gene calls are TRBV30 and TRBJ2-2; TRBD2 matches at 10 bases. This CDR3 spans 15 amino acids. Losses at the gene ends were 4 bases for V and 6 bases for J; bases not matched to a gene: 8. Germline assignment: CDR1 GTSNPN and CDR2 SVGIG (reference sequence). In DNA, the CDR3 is TGTGCCTGGATTTCAAGCGGGGGGGCAGCCGGGGAGCTGTTTTTT. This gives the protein CAWISSGGAAGELFF.

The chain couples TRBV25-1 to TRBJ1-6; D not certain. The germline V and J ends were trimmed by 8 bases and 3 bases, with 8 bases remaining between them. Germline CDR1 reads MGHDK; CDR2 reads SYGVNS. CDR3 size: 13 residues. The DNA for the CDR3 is TGTGCCAGCCTCAGGAACTATAATTCACCCCTCCACTTT. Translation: CASLRNYNSPLHF.

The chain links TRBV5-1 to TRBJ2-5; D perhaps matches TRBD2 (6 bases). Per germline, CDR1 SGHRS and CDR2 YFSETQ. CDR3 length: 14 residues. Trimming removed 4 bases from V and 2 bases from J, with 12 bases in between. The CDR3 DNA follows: TGCGCCAGCAGCCCGCGACTAGTTCAAGAGACCCAGTACTTC. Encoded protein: CASSPRLVQETQYF.

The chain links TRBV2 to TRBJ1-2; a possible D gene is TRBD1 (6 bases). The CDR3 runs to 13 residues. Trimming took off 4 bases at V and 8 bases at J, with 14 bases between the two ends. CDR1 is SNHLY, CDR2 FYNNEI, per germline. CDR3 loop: CASSASTGRGYTF. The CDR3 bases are TGTGCCAGCAGTGCCTCGACAGGTCGAGGCTACACCTTC.

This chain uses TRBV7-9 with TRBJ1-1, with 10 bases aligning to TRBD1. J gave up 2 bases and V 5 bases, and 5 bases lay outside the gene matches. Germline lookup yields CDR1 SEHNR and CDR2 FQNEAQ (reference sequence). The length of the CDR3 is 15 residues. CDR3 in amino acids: CASSPGQGVNTEAFF. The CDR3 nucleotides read TGTGCCAGCAGCCCAGGACAGGGGGTAAACACTGAAGCTTTCTTT. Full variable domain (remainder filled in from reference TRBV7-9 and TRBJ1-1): DTGVSQNPRHKITKRGQNVTFRCDPISEHNRLYWYRQTLGQGPEFLTYFQNEAQLEKSRLLSDRFSAERPKGSFSTLEIQRTEQGDSAMYLCASSPGQGVNTEAFFGQGTRLTVV.

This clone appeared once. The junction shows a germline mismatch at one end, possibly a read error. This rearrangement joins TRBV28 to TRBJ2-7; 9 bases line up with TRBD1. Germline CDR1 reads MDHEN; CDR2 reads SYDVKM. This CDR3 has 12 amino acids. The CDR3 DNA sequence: TGTGCCAGCAGTTTGAGGACAGGGGAATATTGGTTC. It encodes CASSLRTGEYWF.

CDR3 sequence (DNA): TGTGCCAGCAGCTTCGGGACAGCAGGAGCCCAGTACTTC. The encoded protein is CASSFGTAGAQYF. V is TRBV11-1 and J is TRBJ2-5, with 7 bases matching TRBD1. The J segment lost 9 bases and the V segment lost 3 bases, leaving 7 bases of the junction unmatched. The CDR3 spans 13 residues. Germline V gene lookup returns CDR1 SGHAT and CDR2 FQDESV (reference sequence).

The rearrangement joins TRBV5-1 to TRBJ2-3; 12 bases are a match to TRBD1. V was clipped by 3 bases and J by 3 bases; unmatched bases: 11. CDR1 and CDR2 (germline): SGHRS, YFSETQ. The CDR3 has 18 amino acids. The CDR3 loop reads CASSSSGQGAIRTDTQYF. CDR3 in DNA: TGCGCCAGCAGCTCATCGGGACAGGGGGCTATAAGGACAGATACGCAGTATTTT.

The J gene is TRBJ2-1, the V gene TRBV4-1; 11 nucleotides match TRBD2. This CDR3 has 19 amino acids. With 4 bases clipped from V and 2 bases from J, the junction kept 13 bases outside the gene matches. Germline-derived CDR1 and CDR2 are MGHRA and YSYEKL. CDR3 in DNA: TGCGCCAGCAGCCCTTCGGGTAGCGGGGGGGCGGTGCCCTACAATGAGCAGTTCTTC. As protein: CASSPSGSGGAVPYNEQFF.

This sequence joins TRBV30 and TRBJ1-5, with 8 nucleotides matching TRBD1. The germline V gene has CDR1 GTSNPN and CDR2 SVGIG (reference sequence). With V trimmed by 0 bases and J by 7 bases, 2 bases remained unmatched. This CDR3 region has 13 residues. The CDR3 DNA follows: TGTGCCTGGAGTGTACAGGGGGACCAGCCCCAGCATTTT. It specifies CAWSVQGDQPQHF.

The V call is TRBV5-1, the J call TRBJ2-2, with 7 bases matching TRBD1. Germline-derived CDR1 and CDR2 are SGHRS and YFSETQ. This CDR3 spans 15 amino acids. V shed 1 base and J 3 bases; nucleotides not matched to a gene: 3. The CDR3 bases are TGCGCCAGCAGCTTGACAGGGGACCACACCGGGGAGCTGTTTTTT. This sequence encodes CASSLTGDHTGELFF.

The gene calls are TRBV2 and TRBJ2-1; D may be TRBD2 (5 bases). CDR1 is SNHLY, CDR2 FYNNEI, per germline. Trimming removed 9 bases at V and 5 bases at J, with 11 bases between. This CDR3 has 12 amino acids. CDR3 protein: CARRETDNEQFF. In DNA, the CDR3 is TGTGCCAGAAGGGAGACTGACAATGAGCAGTTCTTC.

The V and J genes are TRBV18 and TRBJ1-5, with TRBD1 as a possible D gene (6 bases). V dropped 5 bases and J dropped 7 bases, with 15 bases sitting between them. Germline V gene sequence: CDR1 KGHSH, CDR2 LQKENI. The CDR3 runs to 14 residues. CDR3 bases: TGTGCCAGCTCAGGTAACAGGGTTGGACAGCCCCAGCATTTT. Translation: CASSGNRVGQPQHF.

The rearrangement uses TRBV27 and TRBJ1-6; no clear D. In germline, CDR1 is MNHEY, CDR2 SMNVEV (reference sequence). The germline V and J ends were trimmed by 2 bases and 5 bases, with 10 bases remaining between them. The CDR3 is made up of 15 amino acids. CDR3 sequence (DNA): TGTGCCAGCAGTTTAGCTCGGAGACATAATTCACCCCTCCACTTT. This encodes CASSLARRHNSPLHF.

The chain's CDR3 is CASLGGGLGPDTQYF. The DNA of the CDR3 is TGTGCCAGCCTAGGGGGCGGATTAGGGCCGGATACGCAGTATTTT. This chain joins TRBV6-1 and TRBJ2-3, with 7 bases aligning to TRBD1. This CDR3 is built from 15 residues. Germline V gene lookup returns CDR1 MNHNS and CDR2 SASEGT. Unmatched junction bases numbered 14, after V lost 8 bases and J lost 6 bases.

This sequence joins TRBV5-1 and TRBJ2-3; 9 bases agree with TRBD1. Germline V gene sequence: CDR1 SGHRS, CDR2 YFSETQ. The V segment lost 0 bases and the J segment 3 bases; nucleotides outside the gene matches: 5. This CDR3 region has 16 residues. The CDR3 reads CASSLALTGGTDTQYF. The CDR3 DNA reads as TGCGCCAGCAGCTTGGCCCTGACAGGGGGGACAGATACGCAGTATTTT. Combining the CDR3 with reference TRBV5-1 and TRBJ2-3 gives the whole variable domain KAGVTQTPRYLIKTRGQQVTLSCSPISGHRSVSWYQQTPGQGLQFLFEYFSETQRNKGNFPGRFSGRQFSNSRSEMNVSTLELGDSALYLCASSLALTGGTDTQYFGPGTRLTVL.

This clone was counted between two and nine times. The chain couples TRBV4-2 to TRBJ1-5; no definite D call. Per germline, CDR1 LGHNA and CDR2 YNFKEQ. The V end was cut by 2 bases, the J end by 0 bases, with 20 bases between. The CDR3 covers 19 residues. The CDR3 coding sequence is TGTGCCAGCAGCCAAAAGCCCCCCGCGGCGGAGAATAGCAATCAGCCCCAGCATTTT. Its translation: CASSQKPPAAENSNQPQHF.

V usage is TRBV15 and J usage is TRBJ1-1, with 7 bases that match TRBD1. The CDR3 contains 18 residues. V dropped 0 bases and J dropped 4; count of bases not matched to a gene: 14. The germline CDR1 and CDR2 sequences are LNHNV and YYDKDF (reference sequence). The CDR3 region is CATSRERGQKTRGTEAFF. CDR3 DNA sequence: TGTGCCACCAGCAGAGAGAGGGGACAGAAAACGAGGGGCACTGAAGCTTTCTTT.

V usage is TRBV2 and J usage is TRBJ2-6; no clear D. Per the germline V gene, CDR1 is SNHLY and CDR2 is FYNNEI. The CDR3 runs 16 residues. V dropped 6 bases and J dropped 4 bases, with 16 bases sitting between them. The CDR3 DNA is TGTGCCAGCAGACACGAAGCGTCTTGGGGGGCCAACGTCCTGACTTTC. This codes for CASRHEASWGANVLTF.

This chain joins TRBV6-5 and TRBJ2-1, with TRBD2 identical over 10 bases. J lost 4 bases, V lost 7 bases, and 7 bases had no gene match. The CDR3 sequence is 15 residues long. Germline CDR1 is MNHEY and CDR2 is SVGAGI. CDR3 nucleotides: TGTGCCAGCAACCCCCGGACTAGCGGATACAATGAGCAGTTCTTC. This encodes CASNPRTSGYNEQFF.

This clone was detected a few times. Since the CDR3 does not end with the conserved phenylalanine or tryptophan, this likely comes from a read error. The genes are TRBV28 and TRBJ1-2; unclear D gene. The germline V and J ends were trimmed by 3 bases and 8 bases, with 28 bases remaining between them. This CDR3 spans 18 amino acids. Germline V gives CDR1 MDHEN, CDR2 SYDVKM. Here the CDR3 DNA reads TGTGCCAGCAGTTTGCAGAGAGTCACTCCGGGGAATAAGGAGGGCTACACCGTC. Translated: CASSLQRVTPGNKEGYTV.

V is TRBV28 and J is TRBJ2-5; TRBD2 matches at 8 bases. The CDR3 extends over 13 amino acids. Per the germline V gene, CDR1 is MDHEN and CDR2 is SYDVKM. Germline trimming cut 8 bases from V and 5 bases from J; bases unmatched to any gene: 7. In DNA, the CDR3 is TGTGCCAGCGGTAGCGGGGTGTCGGAGACCCAGTACTTC. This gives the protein CASGSGVSETQYF.